Following are 16 T cell receptor beta chains from one sample sequenced in a study of vaccination effects on CD4 cells after COVID-19 (dated by TCRdb to between 2022 and 2023). The protocol used for the library was the immunoSEQ multiplex PCR assay. TCRdb's version of the immuneACCESS table is confined to in-frame rearrangements and falls short of the full clone set. An unresolved V gene accounts for under half of the shortfall where checked; the remainder is of unknown origin. The sample profile shows fewer than 65,000 clones; approximately 75% of them were found once. Together, the top ten hold about 4% of the sample. These receptors' antigens are unknown. The ViraFEST assay stimulated PBMC with viral peptide pools and then used TCR sequencing to identify antigen-specific CD4+ T cell clonotypes by expansion. After around ten days of culture, CD4+ T cells were isolated with the EasySep CD4+ T cell isolation kit. None of the healthy vaccine recipients had a prior SARS-CoV-2 infection, which was confirmed by nucleocapsid antibody tests that came back negative both before and after vaccination.

The specimen was CD4+ T cells from PBMCs cultured with HCoV-OC43 spike peptides, collected before COVID-19 vaccination. The cell subset or site label here, explained by the study, means: HCoV-OC43 spike overlapping peptide pool stimulation. These receptors were taken from a human donor who received a COVID-19 vaccine.

V is TRBV19 and J is TRBJ1-3, with D unclear. Germline V gene lookup returns CDR1 LNHDA and CDR2 SQIVND (reference sequence). The CDR3 runs 14 residues. V was trimmed by 2 bases and J by 1 base, leaving 6 bases between them. CDR3 amino acids: CASSISGSGNTIYF. CDR3 in DNA: TGTGCCAGTAGTATATCGGGGTCTGGAAACACCATATATTTT.

The rearrangement joins TRBV5-1 to TRBJ2-5; D is unclear. The germline V gene encodes CDR1 SGHRS and CDR2 YFSETQ. This CDR3 has 14 residues. With 0 bases removed from V and 4 bases from J, the gap between germline ends came to 10 bases. CDR3 in amino acids: CASSLVGWGETQYF. The CDR3 DNA sequence: TGCGCCAGCAGCTTGGTAGGGTGGGGAGAGACCCAGTACTTC.

This clone was seen a handful of times. The chain recombines TRBV7-2 with TRBJ2-1; 10 bases are a match to TRBD1. Germline-derived CDR1 and CDR2 are SGHTA and FQGNSA. The CDR3 sequence is 16 residues long. V lost 6 bases to trimming and J lost 8 bases; unmatched junction nucleotides: 13. CDR3 sequence reads: CASSRKATGGDDEQFF. In nucleotides, the CDR3 is TGTGCCAGCAGTCGTAAAGCGACAGGGGGCGACGATGAGCAGTTCTTC.

The genes are TRBV7-2 and TRBJ2-7; no reliable D call. The CDR3 has 14 residues. Trimming cost V 0 bases and J 5 bases, with 11 bases left between them. Germline CDR1 reads SGHTA; CDR2 reads FQGNSA. CDR3 region: CASSLAHSSNEQYV. The CDR3 DNA follows: TGTGCCAGCAGCTTAGCGCACTCCAGTAACGAGCAGTACGTC.

Written as DNA, the CDR3 is TGTGCCAGCAATAGACAGGGTAACTATGGCTACACCTTC. Its protein product is CASNRQGNYGYTF. V gene TRBV6-6 combines with J gene TRBJ1-2, with 7 bases aligning to TRBD1. The length of the CDR3 is 13 residues. Germline V gene data show CDR1 as MNHNY and CDR2 as SVGAGI (reference sequence). Trimming at V came to 7 bases and at J to 1 base, leaving 3 bases not matched to a gene.

The sample holds one count of this clone. The rearrangement uses TRBV7-8 and TRBJ2-5; a weak D match, TRBD2 (7 bases). V gave up 1 base and J gave up 1 base, with 13 bases separating them. Germline V lookup: CDR1 SGHVS, CDR2 FQNEAQ. This CDR3 has 16 residues. CDR3 amino acids: CASSLVGGGGQETQYF. In nucleotides, the CDR3 is TGTGCCAGCAGCTTAGTGGGAGGGGGGGGCCAAGAGACCCAGTACTTC.

This clone occurred a few times. V gene TRBV5-1 combines with J gene TRBJ1-6; no reliable D call. There are 14 residues in the CDR3. Germline lookup yields CDR1 SGHRS and CDR2 YFSETQ. The V end was cut by 0 bases, the J end by 5 bases, with 6 bases between. The CDR3 loop is CASSLVINNSPLHF. The CDR3 bases are TGCGCCAGCAGCTTGGTTATTAATAATTCACCCCTCCACTTT.

V usage is TRBV4-2 and J usage is TRBJ1-1; no clear D. Trimming shortened V by 0 bases and J by 4 bases, and 9 bases separated the two germline ends. Germline V lookup: CDR1 LGHNA, CDR2 YNFKEQ. The CDR3 is made up of 14 amino acids. The CDR3 protein is CASSQDLRGTEAFF. The DNA for the CDR3 is TGTGCCAGCAGCCAAGATTTACGGGGCACTGAAGCTTTCTTT.

This chain links TRBV7-6 with TRBJ1-2; D is unclear. Per the germline V gene, CDR1 is SGHVS and CDR2 is FNYEAQ. The CDR3 runs 15 residues. Trimming stripped 1 base from V and 3 bases from J, with 12 bases between. CDR3 in DNA: TGTGCCAGCAGCTTAGTACGGGGAGCCTACTATGGCTACACCTTC. Translating gives CASSLVRGAYYGYTF.

V is TRBV5-1 and J is TRBJ2-2; D tentatively fits TRBD1 or TRBD2 (5 bases each). CDR3 length equals 20 residues. Per the germline V gene, CDR1 is SGHRS and CDR2 is YFSETQ. The germline V and J ends were trimmed by 0 bases and 4 bases, with 25 bases remaining between them. CDR3 DNA sequence: TGCGCCAGCAGCTTGGGGACCTCTTCGGGGCCCATCCACGCCACCGGGGAGCTGTTTTTT. It encodes CASSLGTSSGPIHATGELFF.

This chain joins TRBV5-1 and TRBJ1-2; D is perhaps TRBD1 (6 bases). Looked up from germline, CDR1 is SGHRS and CDR2 is YFSETQ. The CDR3 runs to 13 residues. Trimming removed 1 base at V and 4 bases at J, with 8 bases between. DNA for the CDR3: TGCGCCAGCAGCTTGTCAGGGGCCTATGGCTACACCTTC. Its protein is CASSLSGAYGYTF.

The rearrangement links TRBV2 to TRBJ1-4; D possibly corresponds to TRBD1 (6 bases). Germline values: CDR1 SNHLY, CDR2 FYNNEI. The CDR3 sequence is 13 residues long. V was shortened by 7 bases and J by 8 bases, with 14 bases between the two germline ends. The CDR3 DNA reads as TGTGCCAGCAATCAACAGGGAGGCGAAAAACTGTTTTTT. It codes for CASNQQGGEKLFF. The whole variable domain, filled in from reference TRBV2 and TRBJ1-4, reads EPEVTQTPSHQVTQMGQEVILRCVPISNHLYFYWYRQILGQKVEFLVSFYNNEISEKSEIFDDQFSVERPDGSNFTLKIRSTKLEDSAMYFCASNQQGGEKLFFGSGTQLSVL.

The chain recombines TRBV12-3 or TRBV12-4 with TRBJ2-2; no definite D call. The V gene lost 5 bases and the J gene lost 3 bases, with 4 bases spanning the gap. The CDR3 extends over 12 amino acids. The CDR3 bases are TGTGCCAGCAGTCGCTACACCGGGGAGCTGTTTTTT. Protein sequence: CASSRYTGELFF.

The V call is TRBV6-5, the J call TRBJ1-1, with 7 bases matching TRBD1. V gave up 4 bases and J gave up 0 bases; unmatched junction bases: 2. The CDR3 has 14 amino acids. Germline V lookup: CDR1 MNHEY, CDR2 SVGAGI. The CDR3 DNA reads as TGTGCCAGCAGTTGGGGACAGCTGAACACTGAAGCTTTCTTT. Translated, it gives CASSWGQLNTEAFF.

The genes are TRBV18 and TRBJ1-4; D unresolved. CDR1 is KGHSH and CDR2 is LQKENI in the germline V gene. Trimming took 3 bases from V and 4 from J, leaving 6 bases between them. The CDR3 contains 13 residues. The DNA for the CDR3 is TGTGCCAGCTCACCTGGGTTTAATGAAAAACTGTTTTTT. Protein: CASSPGFNEKLFF.

This sequence joins TRBV4-1 and TRBJ1-2; D is perhaps TRBD1 (5 bases). The V gene lost 3 bases and the J gene lost 4 bases, with 21 bases spanning the gap. The germline V gene has CDR1 MGHRA and CDR2 YSYEKL. The CDR3 is 17 amino acids. The CDR3 coding sequence is TGCGCCAGCAGCCAGGGCGTCTCAACAGGAATAGTCTATGGCTACACCTTC. Protein sequence: CASSQGVSTGIVYGYTF.